Listed below are T cell receptor beta chains from one sample, sequenced in a study of OX40 agonist ivuxolimab in advanced cancers. Clones were sequenced by immunoSEQ multiplex PCR, and TCRdb holds only the in-frame ones, with some missing. The sample includes about 76,000 clones, roughly 86% of them seen just once. Sequences were derived from CD4+ or CD8+ T cells sorted from blood, sampled in a trial of the OX40 agonist ivuxolimab. Source of these receptors: an adult with an advanced solid tumor such as melanoma, head and neck, liver or kidney cancer. The conserved cysteine and the conserved F or W are not part of the CDR3 here. Fields, in order: V gene, J gene, D gene, CDR3 protein. The D gene is left open where the match is weak.

V: TRBV6-5; J: TRBJ2-1; D: NA; CDR3: ASMGIHYNEQF
V: TRBV4-3; J: TRBJ1-2; D: NA; CDR3: ASSQELDYGYT
V: TRBV7-2; J: TRBJ1-1; D: NA; CDR3: ASSVGRRYTEAF
V: TRBV5-6; J: TRBJ1-2; D: NA; CDR3: ASSLTVANYGYT
V: TRBV10-3; J: TRBJ2-5; D: NA; CDR3: AISEGRNQETQY
V: TRBV11-2; J: TRBJ1-1; D: TRBD1; CDR3: ASSHRGRGAEAF
V: TRBV19; J: TRBJ1-5; D: NA; CDR3: ASTLYLGSNQPQH
V: TRBV6-5; J: TRBJ2-2; D: NA; CDR3: ASSYGAGANTGELF
V: TRBV29-1; J: TRBJ1-4; D: NA; CDR3: SVETGINEKLF
V: TRBV28; J: TRBJ1-4; D: NA; CDR3: ASSLWGENEKLF
V: TRBV5-4; J: TRBJ2-3; D: TRBD1; CDR3: ALRTGLVEDTQY
V: TRBV7-9; J: TRBJ2-6; D: NA; CDR3: ASSWDLQSLAGANVLT
V: TRBV6-1; J: TRBJ1-5; D: NA; CDR3: ASRGPGQPQH
V: TRBV27; J: TRBJ2-1; D: TRBD1; CDR3: ASSLVDRGLVRQF
V: TRBV5-1; J: TRBJ2-1; D: TRBD2; CDR3: ASSGGGGAYNEQF
V: TRBV19; J: TRBJ2-5; D: NA; CDR3: ASSPNDAFGTATQY
V: TRBV7-2; J: TRBJ2-7; D: NA; CDR3: ASSPAHGASYEQY
V: TRBV9; J: TRBJ2-2; D: TRBD1; CDR3: ASSVTGGNTGELF
V: TRBV5-1; J: TRBJ2-5; D: TRBD1; CDR3: ASSIGTGTGETQY
V: TRBV2; J: TRBJ1-3; D: TRBD1; CDR3: ASSGAGGVDGNTIY
V: TRBV4-2; J: TRBJ2-2; D: NA; CDR3: ASSQEKADGELF
V: TRBV27; J: TRBJ2-3; D: NA; CDR3: ASSPGTSVDTQY
V: TRBV14; J: TRBJ2-2; D: NA; CDR3: ASSQTPLTGKLF
V: TRBV28; J: TRBJ2-4; D: NA; CDR3: ASTGLAKNIQY
V: TRBV27; J: TRBJ2-5; D: TRBD1; CDR3: ASSLYVGQGEETQY
V: TRBV4-3; J: TRBJ1-3; D: TRBD1; CDR3: ASSRSTGGTTGNTIY
V: TRBV10-1; J: TRBJ1-6; D: NA; CDR3: ASTWEGGDSPLH
V: TRBV5-1; J: TRBJ2-1; D: NA; CDR3: ASSLMGDNEQF
V: TRBV11-3; J: TRBJ1-6; D: TRBD1; CDR3: ASSRQGNNSPLH
V: TRBV7-2; J: TRBJ2-5; D: NA; CDR3: ASSLETLAGRQETQY
V: TRBV15; J: TRBJ1-1; D: TRBD1; CDR3: ATSRGVDRGRPNTEAF
V: TRBV7-2; J: TRBJ1-1; D: NA; CDR3: ASSLDQNTEAF
V: TRBV27; J: TRBJ1-4; D: TRBD1; CDR3: ASSLHPGTGALVATNEKLF
V: TRBV29-1; J: TRBJ1-2; D: NA; CDR3: SARTAAGYT
V: TRBV6-6; J: TRBJ1-2; D: TRBD1; CDR3: ASSYSGDRVVST
V: TRBV7-3; J: TRBJ2-1; D: TRBD2; CDR3: ASSLTSGGLQF
V: TRBV5-1; J: TRBJ1-3; D: NA; CDR3: ASSPATSGNTIY
V: TRBV9; J: TRBJ2-1; D: NA; CDR3: ASSPYLVGGGPWGYNEQF
V: TRBV5-6; J: TRBJ2-2; D: NA; CDR3: ASSLDKGTDTGELF
V: TRBV11-2; J: TRBJ1-2; D: NA; CDR3: ASSLATNRANNFNYGYT
V: TRBV6-6; J: TRBJ2-5; D: NA; CDR3: ASSYSSTQETQY
V: TRBV19; J: TRBJ2-5; D: TRBD1; CDR3: ASSISSRTGETQY
V: TRBV4-3; J: NA; D: TRBD2; CDR3: ASSQVGAAGGEHEQY
V: TRBV7-7; J: TRBJ2-5; D: NA; CDR3: ASSFNWDAETQY